This T cell receptor beta chain was obtained from a study of shared clonotypes between healthy human individuals. Study conclusions and caveats: Naive subsets typically showed greater estimated richness than memory subsets.

The CDR3 length is 15 residues. Germline CDR1 is SGDLS and CDR2 is YYNGEE. Trimming shortened V by 0 bases and J by 0 bases, and 10 bases separated the two germline ends. Deep-level settings were used for running the assay. The sorted-subset replicate PCRs were given about 200 ng DNA, which is tens of thousands of T cell genomes. Repertoires were generated with immunoSEQ multiplex PCR, while TCRdb's copy carries only in-frame clones and drops some. Altogether millions of clones are present, 85% to 95% being singletons, with the ten largest covering roughly 1%. Only CD45RO-negative cells positively selected for CCR7 counted as naive CD8 cells, so terminally differentiated effector memory CD45RA+ cells were excluded. A note on this clone: What it binds is not known. At the DNA level, this CDR3 is encoded by other sequences in the same sample as well.

This TCR was recovered from a man between 18 and 35 years old in good health. Sequenced material: naive CD8+ T cells sorted from blood. The chain employs TRBV9 and TRBJ2-7, with D possibly being TRBD2 (5 bases). DNA for the CDR3: TGTGCCAGCAGCGTAGGGGCGGGCAGCTCCTACGAGCAGTACTTC. Translating gives CASSVGAGSSYEQYF.